The clone carrying this T cell receptor beta chain is labeled medium-sized based on frequency. Its antigen remains unknown. The data stem from a study of CXCR3-negative and CXCR3-positive naive CD8 T cells. Study observations and caveats: Compared with CXCR3-negative naive cells, CXCR3-positive naive cells showed more hydrophobic TRB CDR3s.

This CDR3 spans 12 amino acids. Germline lookup yields CDR1 SQVTM and CDR2 ANQGSEA. Libraries of TRB cDNA were made by 5' RACE and carried UMIs. After re-calling the 5' RACE reads, TCRdb lists one entry per CDR3 protein, DNA absent. The sample is made up of 4,000 to 6,000 distinct CDR3 sequences, and the top ten hold approximately 1.3% of it. This sequence originates from a human donor in good health. Some clones in this sample may be carry-over from other donors' samples. Sequenced material: naive CXCR3+ CD8+ T cells from blood. This sample's subset: CD45RO-CCR7+CD27+CD95- naive CD8+ T cells expressing CXCR3 (TNR3+). The chain joins TRBV29-1 to TRBJ1-1. CDR3 loop: CSVEDLDTEAFF.